The sample holds many counts of the clone carrying this T cell receptor (beta chain). One entry per CDR3 protein, called by TCRdb with MiXCR from the 5' RACE reads. Of approximately 340,000 distinct CDR3 sequences in the sample, 8.5% to 9% were seen once. This record belongs to a study of T cells after yellow fever vaccination. The TCR sequence derives from a man younger than 35 who received the YFV17D yellow fever vaccine. The specimen was PBMCs, collected on the day of the first yellow fever vaccination.

In DNA, the CDR3 is TGTGCCAGCAGTTATGGGACAGTAGGACTAGAGAGTGAGCAGTTCTTC. Its protein product is CASSYGTVGLESEQFF. The J gene is TRBJ2-1, the V gene TRBV6-5; D possibly uses TRBD1 or TRBD2 (7 bases each). This CDR3 has 16 residues. The V and J ends lost 3 bases and 9 bases respectively, with 21 bases between them. Germline V gene sequence: CDR1 MNHEY, CDR2 SVGAGI.